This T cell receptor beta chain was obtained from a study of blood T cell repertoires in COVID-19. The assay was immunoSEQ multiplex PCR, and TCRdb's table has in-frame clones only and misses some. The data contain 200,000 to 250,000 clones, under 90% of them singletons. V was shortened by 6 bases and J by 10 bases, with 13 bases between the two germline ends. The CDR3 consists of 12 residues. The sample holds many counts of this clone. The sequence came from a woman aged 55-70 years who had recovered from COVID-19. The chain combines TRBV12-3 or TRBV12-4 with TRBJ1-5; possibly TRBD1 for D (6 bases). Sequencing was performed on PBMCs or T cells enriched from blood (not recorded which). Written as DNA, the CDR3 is TGTGCCAGCAGCCAACAACAGGGCCCCCAGCATTTT. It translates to CASSQQQGPQHF.